The 14 T cell receptor beta chains reported below all come from one sample, sequenced in a study of blood T cell repertoires in COVID-19. Sequencing was performed with immunoSEQ multiplex PCR; in TCRdb, only in-frame clones are kept and a portion is missing. This table holds roughly 300,000 clones, roughly 85% found once. Sequencing was done on a sample of peripheral blood. All receptors derive from a human donor in a cohort sampled during active COVID-19.

The chain recombines TRBV7-3 with TRBJ2-2; D gene uncertain. Germline loops: CDR1 SGHTA, CDR2 FQGTGA. Trimming removed 5 bases from V and 2 bases from J, with 9 bases in between. The CDR3 has 14 amino acids. The CDR3 nucleotides read TGTGCCAGCAGCCCTACCCTTAACACCGGGGAGCTGTTTTTT. This translates into CASSPTLNTGELFF.

The rearrangement joins TRBV19 to TRBJ1-6, with TRBD1 matching over 7 bases. Germline CDR1 and CDR2: LNHDA and SQIVND (reference sequence). V lost 6 bases to trimming and J lost 7 bases; unmatched junction nucleotides: 6. The CDR3 is 14 residues long. Here the CDR3 DNA reads TGTGCCAGTAGGGTTCCGGGACAGAATTCACCCCTCCACTTT. Its protein product is CASRVPGQNSPLHF.

Here the CDR3 DNA reads TGTGCCACCATGGGCCGGGACAGGGACCCCTACAATGAGCAGTTCTTC. This translates into CATMGRDRDPYNEQFF. V and J are TRBV24-1 and TRBJ2-1; TRBD1 aligns across 9 bases. This CDR3 contains 16 residues. V shed 8 bases and J 2 bases; nucleotides not matched to a gene: 9. Per the germline V gene, CDR1 is KGHDR and CDR2 is SFDVKD.

This rearrangement joins TRBV18 to TRBJ2-7; 8 bases agree with TRBD2. The V gene end was trimmed by 2 bases and the J gene end by 4 bases; junction bases not matched to a gene: 4. This CDR3 is 14 amino acids long. Germline V gene sequence: CDR1 KGHSH, CDR2 LQKENI. The CDR3 coding sequence is TGTGCCAGCTCACCAGTTGCGGGGGGTTACGAGCAGTACTTC. This sequence encodes CASSPVAGGYEQYF.

The chain combines TRBV24-1 with TRBJ2-1, with TRBD2 identical over 13 bases. V lost 4 bases, J lost 6 bases, and 8 bases stayed unmatched. The germline V gene has CDR1 KGHDR and CDR2 SFDVKD. The CDR3 extends over 17 amino acids. CDR3 sequence (DNA): TGTGCCACCAGTGACAAACGGACTAGCGGGAGTCTCAATGAGCAGTTCTTC. Protein: CATSDKRTSGSLNEQFF.

The sample holds many counts of this clone. This sequence joins TRBV30 and TRBJ2-2; possible D gene TRBD1, 5 bases. This CDR3 is built from 13 residues. Between the trimmed V and J ends, which lost 3 bases and 5 bases, there was a span of 10 bases. CDR1 is GTSNPN, CDR2 SVGIG, per germline (reference sequence). The CDR3 DNA is TGTGCCTGGAGCCTAGGGGTGACCGGGGAGCTGTTTTTT. Residues: CAWSLGVTGELFF. Looking up the rest from reference TRBV30 and TRBJ2-2 gives the full variable domain: SQTIHQWPATLVQPVGSPLSLECTVEGTSNPNLYWYRQAAGRGLQLLFYSVGIGQISSEVPQNLSASRPQDRQFILSSKKLLLSDSGFYLCAWSLGVTGELFFGEGSRLTVL.

J is TRBJ1-4 and V is TRBV6-5; maybe TRBD1 (6 bases). The CDR3 sequence is 12 residues long. V lost 8 bases to trimming and J lost 3 bases, with 7 bases between them. Germline V CDR1 and CDR2: MNHEY, SVGAGI. CDR3 sequence reads: CASGQPNEKLFF. In DNA form, the CDR3 reads TGTGCCAGCGGACAGCCTAATGAAAAACTGTTTTTT.

The chain is built from TRBV6-6 and TRBJ2-1, with a tentative D call TRBD1 (5 bases). V was cut by 6 bases and J by 10 bases, with 13 bases left in between. CDR3 length equals 12 residues. Germline values: CDR1 MNHNY, CDR2 SVGAGI (reference sequence). The CDR3 bases are TGTGCCAGCAGCCTGGTGGGGCCGGAGCAGTTCTTC. This encodes CASSLVGPEQFF.

The V gene is TRBV14, the J gene TRBJ2-1, with TRBD1 identical over 7 bases. The CDR3 consists of 15 residues. J lost 3 bases, V lost 5 bases, and 7 bases had no gene match. Germline V CDR1 and CDR2: SGHDN, FVKESK. This CDR3 reads CASSEAAGGYNEQFF. CDR3 coding DNA: TGTGCCAGCAGCGAAGCGGCAGGGGGCTACAATGAGCAGTTCTTC.

The chain is built from TRBV3-1 (or the pseudogene TRBV3-2) and TRBJ1-5, with D uncertain. This CDR3 contains 15 residues. CDR1 is LGHDT, CDR2 YNNKEL, per germline (reference sequence). V was cut by 4 bases and J by 3 bases, with 13 bases left in between. The CDR3 DNA follows: TGTGCCAGCAGCCCCGAATCGGGAATCAATCAGCCCCAGCATTTT. Its translation is CASSPESGINQPQHF.

The chain carries TRBV30 and TRBJ2-7, with 9 bases identical to TRBD2. CDR3 length: 13 residues. Germline V CDR1 and CDR2: GTSNPN, SVGIG (reference sequence). Trimming took 1 base from V and 4 from J; bases not matched to a gene: 2. The CDR3 sequence: CAWSGLAGYEQYF. CDR3 bases: TGTGCCTGGAGTGGGCTAGCGGGATACGAGCAGTACTTC.

The rearrangement uses TRBV5-4 and TRBJ2-1; 16 bases line up with TRBD2. CDR1 and CDR2 from the germline V gene are SGHNT and YYREEE (reference sequence). With 4 bases clipped from V and 1 base from J, the junction kept 5 bases outside the gene matches. This CDR3 spans 18 amino acids. The CDR3 protein is CASSTGTSGRGSYNEQFF. The DNA for the CDR3 is TGTGCCAGCAGCACCGGGACTAGCGGGAGGGGATCCTACAATGAGCAGTTCTTC. The complete variable domain, with remaining parts taken from reference TRBV5-4 and TRBJ2-1, reads ETGVTQSPTHLIKTRGQQVTLRCSSQSGHNTVSWYQQALGQGPQFIFQYYREEENGRGNFPPRFSGLQFPNYSSELNVNALELDDSALYLCASSTGTSGRGSYNEQFFGPGTRLTVL.

The chain uses TRBV3-1 (or the pseudogene TRBV3-2) and TRBJ2-1; 14 positions agree with TRBD2. The junction had 9 bases not matched to a gene; V was cut back by 2 bases and J by 0 bases. Germline V CDR1 and CDR2: LGHDT, YNNKEL (reference sequence). The CDR3 is 20 residues long. The CDR3 here is CASSQTGLAGGPSSYNEQFF. The DNA of the CDR3 is TGTGCCAGCAGCCAAACCGGACTAGCGGGAGGCCCTAGCTCCTACAATGAGCAGTTCTTC.

The chain employs TRBV27 and TRBJ2-2; 15 bases match TRBD2. Germline CDR1 MNHEY, CDR2 SMNVEV (reference sequence). J was trimmed by 6 bases and V by 6 bases; bases with no gene match: 14. This CDR3 is 19 amino acids long. The CDR3 coding sequence is TGTGCCAGCAGCAAACCGGGACTAGCGGGAGGCACGGCCCCCGGGGAGCTGTTTTTT. This gives the protein CASSKPGLAGGTAPGELFF.